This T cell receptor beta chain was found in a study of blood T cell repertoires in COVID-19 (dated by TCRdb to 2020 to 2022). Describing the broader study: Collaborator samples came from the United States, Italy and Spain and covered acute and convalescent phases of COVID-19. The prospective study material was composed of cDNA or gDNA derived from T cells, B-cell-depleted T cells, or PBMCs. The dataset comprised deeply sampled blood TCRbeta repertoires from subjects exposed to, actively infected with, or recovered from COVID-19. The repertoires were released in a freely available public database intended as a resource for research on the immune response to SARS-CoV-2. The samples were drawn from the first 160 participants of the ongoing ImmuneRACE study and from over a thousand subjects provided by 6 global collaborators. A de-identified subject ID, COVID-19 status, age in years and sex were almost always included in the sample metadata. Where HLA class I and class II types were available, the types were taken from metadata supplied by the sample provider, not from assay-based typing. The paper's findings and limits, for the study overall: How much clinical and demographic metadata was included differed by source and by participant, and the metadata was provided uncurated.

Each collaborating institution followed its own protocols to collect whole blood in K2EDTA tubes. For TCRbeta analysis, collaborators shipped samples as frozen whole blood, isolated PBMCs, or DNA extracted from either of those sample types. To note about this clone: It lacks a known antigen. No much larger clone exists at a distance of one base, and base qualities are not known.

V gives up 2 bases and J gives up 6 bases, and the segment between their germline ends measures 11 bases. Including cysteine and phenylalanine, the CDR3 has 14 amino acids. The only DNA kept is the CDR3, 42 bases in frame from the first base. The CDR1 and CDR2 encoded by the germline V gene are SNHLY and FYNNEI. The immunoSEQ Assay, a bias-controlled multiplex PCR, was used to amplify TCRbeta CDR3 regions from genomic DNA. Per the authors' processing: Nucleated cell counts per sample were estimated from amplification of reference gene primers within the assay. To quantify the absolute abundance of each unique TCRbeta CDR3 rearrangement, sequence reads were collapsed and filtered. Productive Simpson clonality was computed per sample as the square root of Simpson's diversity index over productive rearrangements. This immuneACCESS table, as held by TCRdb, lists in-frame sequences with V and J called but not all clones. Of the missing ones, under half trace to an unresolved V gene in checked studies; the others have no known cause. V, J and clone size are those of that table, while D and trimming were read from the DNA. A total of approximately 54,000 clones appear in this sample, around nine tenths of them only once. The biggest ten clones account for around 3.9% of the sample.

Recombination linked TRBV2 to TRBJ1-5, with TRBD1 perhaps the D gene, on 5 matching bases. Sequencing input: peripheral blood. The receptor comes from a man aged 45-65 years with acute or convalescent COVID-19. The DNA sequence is TGTGCCAGCAGTGAATGGCAGGGTAGTCAGCCCCAGCATTTT. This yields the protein CASSEWQGSQPQHF.